This TCR beta chain was retrieved from a study of human T cells and chemical hapten exposure. The time point denotes: pre-sensitization, week 0. Treatment defined: therapeutic diphenylcyclopropenone sensitization with weekly scalp DPC. The CDR3 covers 15 residues. Germline assignment: CDR1 SGDLS and CDR2 YYNGEE. V lost 2 bases and J lost 3; bases outside the gene matches: 5. In the original analysis: Samples had a median of around 92,000 TCRs, ranging roughly 20,000 to 700,000. TCRdb fed the RACE reads into MiXCR, producing one record per CDR3 protein. It is TCRdb's table, rather than the study itself, that gives the V and J calls and clone size. The table lists about 120,000 distinct CDR3 sequences, roughly 14% of them singletons. Points from the study as a whole: Correlating positively with patch test score were the PT1 expanded TCR counts. Expanded TCR sets contained significantly more large CDR3 similarity clusters than controls. After DPC sensitization, TCRs above 1 in 1000 frequency showed no change.

This clonotype was seen a handful of times. The antigen remains undetermined. The sequencing here drew on whole blood, taken in connection with sensitization to the hapten diphenylcyclopropenone (DPC). This chain joins TRBV9 and TRBJ2-3, with 8 bases fitting TRBD2. The sequence was collected from a woman younger than 30 with alopecia areata. Some clones in this sample may be carry-over from other donors' samples. The CDR3 coding sequence is TGTGCCAGCAGCGTTCGGGGGGGCCCTACAGATACGCAGTATTTT. Translation: CASSVRGGPTDTQYF. Full variable domain (missing parts from reference TRBV9 and TRBJ2-3): DSGVTQTPKHLITATGQRVTLRCSPRSGDLSVYWYQQSLDQGLQFLIQYYNGEERAKGNILERFSAQQFPDLHSELNLSSLELGDSALYFCASSVRGGPTDTQYFGPGTRLTVL.